This entry lists 11 T cell receptor beta chains sequenced from one sample in a study of cytomegalovirus exposure and HLA in healthy donors. PCR used 60 Vbeta primers and 13 Jbeta primers. Assay: immunoSEQ multiplex PCR; the TCRdb copy retains only in-frame clones and omits some. The data hold around 150,000 clones, with about four fifths observed a single time. Material: PBMCs. Every receptor here comes from a man in his fifties in good health and CMV-seropositive.

The chain links TRBV5-4 to TRBJ2-2; D is possibly TRBD1 (6 bases). This CDR3 contains 14 residues. Germline CDR1 reads SGHNT; CDR2 reads YYREEE (reference sequence). Trimming stripped 1 base from V and 7 bases from J, with 11 bases between. The CDR3, as DNA: TGTGCCAGCAGCTTGTACAGGGTCGACGGGGAGCTGTTTTTT. This encodes CASSLYRVDGELFF.

The sample holds one count of this clone. The gene calls are TRBV5-1 and TRBJ2-7; D might be TRBD1 (6 bases). From germline, CDR1 is SGHRS and CDR2 YFSETQ. V lost 0 bases and J lost 3, with 7 bases in between. The CDR3 totals 13 residues. CDR3 amino acids: CASSLVRGYEQYF. CDR3 DNA: TGCGCCAGCAGCTTGGTCAGGGGCTACGAGCAGTACTTC.

The V gene is TRBV10-1, the J gene TRBJ2-5, with 7 bases aligning to TRBD2. TRBJ2-7 explains the end of the DNA better; the J call may be wrong. The CDR3 consists of 15 residues. The germline V gene encodes CDR1 WNHNN and CDR2 SYGVQD (reference sequence). The CDR3 loop reads CASSEETSLPYEQYF. CDR3 in DNA: TGCGCCAGCAGTGAAGAGACTAGCCTCCCCTACGAGCAGTACTTC.

V and J are TRBV19 and TRBJ1-1, with D possibly TRBD1 on 5 matching bases. The ends were cut back, 4 bases at V and 1 base at J, with 7 bases in the middle. This CDR3 is built from 13 residues. CDR1 is LNHDA, CDR2 SQIVND, per germline (reference sequence). For the CDR3, the DNA is TGTGCCAGTAGTAGGACACCGAACACTGAAGCTTTCTTT. It is translated as CASSRTPNTEAFF.

This clone was observed a single time. This chain links TRBV5-8 with TRBJ1-2; TRBD1 aligns across 8 bases. V was pared by 5 bases and J by 7 bases, with 4 bases of the junction left unmatched. Germline CDR1 is SGHTS and CDR2 is YDEGEE. CDR3 length: 12 amino acids. The CDR3 here is CASSWTGFGYTF. CDR3 sequence (DNA): TGTGCCAGCAGTTGGACAGGGTTTGGCTACACCTTC.

Comments on this clone: The junction does not match germline at one end; this may be a read error. In the same sample, other DNA sequences code for this CDR3. The rearrangement uses TRBV9 and TRBJ2-7, with 7 bases identical to TRBD2. CDR1 is SGDLS and CDR2 is YYNGEE in the germline V gene. CDR3 length equals 15 residues. CDR3 bases: TGTGCTAGCAGCCCCCGGTGGGCGGGAGATCTCGAGCAGTACTTC. It codes for CASSPRWAGDLEQYF. Based on the CDR3 plus reference TRBV9 and TRBJ2-7, the full variable domain is DSGVTQTPKHLITATGQRVTLRCSPRSGDLSVYWYQQSLDQGLQFLIQYYNGEERAKGNILERFSAQQFPDLHSELNLSSLELGDSALYFCASSPRWAGDLEQYFGPGTRLTVT.

The V and J genes are TRBV30 and TRBJ1-1, with 7 bases identical to TRBD1. The CDR3 runs to 14 residues. The germline gives CDR1 GTSNPN, CDR2 SVGIG (reference sequence). Trimming removed 1 base from V and 5 bases from J; junction bases left unmatched: 7. CDR3 DNA sequence: TGTGCCTGGAGTGCCAGGGGGGTTGGGACTGAAGCTTTCTTT. Its translation: CAWSARGVGTEAFF.

The V call is TRBV5-1, the J call TRBJ2-6; D is undetermined. The germline V gene has CDR1 SGHRS and CDR2 YFSETQ. V shed 1 base and J shed 1 base, with 9 bases lying between them. The CDR3 is 16 amino acids. Written as DNA, the CDR3 is TGCGCCAGCAGCTTGTCGGGTGTATCTGGGGCCAACGTCCTGACTTTC. Translation: CASSLSGVSGANVLTF.

This chain connects TRBV6-1 to TRBJ2-7; no reliable D call. CDR1 MNHNS and CDR2 SASEGT come from the germline V gene. Between the trimmed V and J ends, which lost 4 bases and 0 bases, there was a span of 10 bases. The CDR3 totals 14 residues. The CDR3 DNA is TGTGCCAGCAGTGTTCAGTCCAGCTCCTACGAGCAGTACTTC. Translation gives CASSVQSSSYEQYF.

CDR3 sequence: CASSLDSSGRTRNEQFF. The CDR3 DNA reads TGCGCCAGCAGCTTGGATTCTAGCGGGAGGACTCGCAATGAGCAGTTCTTC. The rearrangement joins TRBV5-1 to TRBJ2-1; TRBD2 matches at 11 bases. The V gene end was trimmed by 0 bases and the J gene end by 6 bases; junction bases not matched to a gene: 8. Germline CDR1 SGHRS, CDR2 YFSETQ. This CDR3 contains 17 residues.

J is TRBJ2-1 and V is TRBV5-6; 9 bases match TRBD2. There are 15 residues in the CDR3. V shed 1 base, J shed 9 bases, and the junction held 8 bases outside the gene matches. Germline V gene sequence: CDR1 SGHDT, CDR2 YYEEEE. The CDR3 sequence: CASSLYSREGIEQFF. The CDR3 bases are TGTGCCAGCAGCTTGTACTCGCGGGAGGGCATTGAGCAGTTCTTC. The entire variable domain, with the rest obtained from reference TRBV5-6 and TRBJ2-1, is as follows: DAGVTQSPTHLIKTRGQQVTLRCSPKSGHDTVSWYQQALGQGPQFIFQYYEEEERQRGNFPDRFSGHQFPNYSSELNVNALLLGDSALYLCASSLYSREGIEQFFGPGTRLTVL.